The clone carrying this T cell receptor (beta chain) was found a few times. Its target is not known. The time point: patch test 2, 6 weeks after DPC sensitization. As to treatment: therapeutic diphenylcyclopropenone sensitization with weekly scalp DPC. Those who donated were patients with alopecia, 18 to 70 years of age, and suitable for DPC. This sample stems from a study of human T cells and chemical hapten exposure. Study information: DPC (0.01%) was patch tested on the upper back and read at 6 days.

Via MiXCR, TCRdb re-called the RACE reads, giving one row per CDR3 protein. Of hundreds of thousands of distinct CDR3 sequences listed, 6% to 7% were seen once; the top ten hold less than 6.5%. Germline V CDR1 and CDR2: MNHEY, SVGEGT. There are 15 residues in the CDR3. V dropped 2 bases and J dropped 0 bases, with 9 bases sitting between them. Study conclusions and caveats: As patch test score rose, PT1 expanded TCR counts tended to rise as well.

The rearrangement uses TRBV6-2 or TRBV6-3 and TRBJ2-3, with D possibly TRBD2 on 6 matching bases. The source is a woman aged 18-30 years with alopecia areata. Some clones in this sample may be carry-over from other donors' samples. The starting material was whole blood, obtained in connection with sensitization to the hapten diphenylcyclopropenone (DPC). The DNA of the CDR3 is TGTGCCAGCAGTTACGAGGCGGGAAGCACAGATACGCAGTATTTT. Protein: CASSYEAGSTDTQYF.